What follows describes a single T cell receptor beta chain. What it binds is not known. The germline V gene has CDR1 SEHNR and CDR2 FQNEAQ (reference sequence). This CDR3 region has 17 residues. Trimming left V 0 bases short and J 3 bases short, with 12 bases between. The entry originates in a study of cytomegalovirus exposure and HLA in healthy donors. Study-wide points: Per published reports, the classifier diagnosed cytomegalovirus status with high specificity and sensitivity. According to an earlier analysis, most TCR beta V segments yielded productive rearrangements about 90% or about 30% of the time. V- and J-gene trimming of TCR beta was linked (in a later analysis) to a missense DCLRE1C variant. Most subjects had HLA-A and HLA-B alleles reportedly predicted accurately by TCR beta sequences.

The PCR contained 60 Vbeta and 13 Jbeta primers. The method was immunoSEQ multiplex PCR; TCRdb's version includes in-frame clones alone and lacks a portion of them. The repertoire includes 80,000 to 95,000 clones, around 79% of them detected once, and approximately 6% sits in the top ten. The sequence derives from a female donor in good health and CMV-seronegative. The sample taken for sequencing was PBMCs. The chain links TRBV7-9 to TRBJ2-6, with a possible D match to TRBD1 (6 bases). Here the CDR3 DNA reads TGTGCCAGCAGCTTAGCGGGGCAGGGGAATGGGGCCAACGTCCTGACTTTC. It is translated as CASSLAGQGNGANVLTF.